The rows below give T cell receptor beta chains drawn from one sample of a study of response to subunit inactivated influenza vaccine. TCRdb reprocessed the RT-PCR reads with MiXCR, giving one entry per CDR3 protein. Here the sample spans 600,000 to 850,000 distinct CDR3 sequences, around 15% being singletons. The sample was PBMCs from blood, taken approximately 15 days before vaccination. Receptor source: a man in his fifties or sixties who received an inactivated influenza vaccine. Both conserved end residues are part of each CDR3. Fields, in order: V gene, D gene, J gene, CDR3 length, CDR3 protein. D genes are given only for firm matches.

TRBV4-3,-,TRBJ2-7,15,CASSQAAGSTYEQYF
TRBV14,-,TRBJ2-1,12,CASSQELHEQFF
TRBV5-1,TRBD1,TRBJ2-2,15,CASSLGTGVTGELFF
TRBV11-2,TRBD1,TRBJ2-1,16,CASSFQGGGSYNEQFF
TRBV12-3/TRBV12-4,-,TRBJ1-3,16,CASSLRQGVVGNTIYF
TRBV14,TRBD2,TRBJ2-5,16,CASSQEPGLLRETQYF
TRBV20-1,-,TRBJ2-5,14,CSARDQASYETQYF
TRBV5-1,-,TRBJ2-5,14,CASSFPGPQETQYF
TRBV18,-,TRBJ1-3,16,CASSPAGTNSGNTIYF
TRBV7-8,-,TRBJ2-7,15,CASSSPGPMAYEQYF
TRBV5-1,-,TRBJ2-5,19,CASSLEPPWGGTNQETQYF
TRBV6-1,TRBD1,TRBJ1-1,14,CASTRDRLNTEAFF
TRBV27,-,TRBJ2-7,16,CASSPTPRRGQNEQYF
TRBV3-1,-,TRBJ2-1,12,CASSWTGNEQFF
TRBV7-9,TRBD1,TRBJ1-6,15,CASSAVTGDRSPLHF
TRBV4-3,TRBD1,TRBJ2-3,17,CASSQRHTGGVSDTQYF
TRBV18,-,TRBJ2-1,17,CASSRWGPGLDANEQFF
TRBV2,TRBD1,TRBJ2-7,15,CASSVLGTGAYEQYF
TRBV6-1,-,TRBJ1-1,11,CASSGQAEAFF
TRBV5-6,TRBD1,TRBJ2-7,19,CASSHEHQSLGTGPYEQYF
TRBV20-1,TRBD2,TRBJ2-7,15,CSAGEYGTSLYEQYF
TRBV6-5,-,TRBJ1-1,13,CASSFDSGTEAFF
TRBV7-9,-,TRBJ1-2,16,CASSGILSTANYGYTF
TRBV10-3,-,TRBJ2-3,15,CAISEGWRGTDTQYF
TRBV9,TRBD2,TRBJ2-1,15,CASSVAGGGYNEQFF
TRBV29-1,-,TRBJ1-5,13,CSVSENSNQPQHF
TRBV9,-,TRBJ1-1,13,CASSAGGRTEAFF
TRBV7-2,-,TRBJ2-7,15,CASSLVWTPTYEQYF
TRBV27,TRBD2,TRBJ2-3,17,CASSLNRLRDYGARQYF
TRBV20-1,TRBD2,TRBJ2-3,15,CSATGASGSPDTQYF
TRBV9,-,TRBJ1-3,15,CASSPRGVSGNTIYF
TRBV6-2/TRBV6-3,-,TRBJ2-5,12,CASHSGGETQYF
TRBV4-3,-,TRBJ1-2,15,CASSQERQSNYGYTF
TRBV9,TRBD1,TRBJ2-1,15,CASSGGTGGVNEQFF
TRBV7-9,-,TRBJ1-2,15,CASSPGSASNYGYTF
TRBV7-9,TRBD2,TRBJ2-4,17,CASSLALNSGGSNIQYF
TRBV7-2,-,TRBJ2-7,13,CASSFSGYYEQYF
TRBV4-3,-,TRBJ2-3,16,CASSQDPRSSTDTQYF
TRBV3-1,-,TRBJ2-7,16,CASSPYAQGIHHEQYF
TRBV6-6,-,TRBJ2-7,12,CASSYADLEQYF
TRBV7-9,TRBD2,TRBJ2-1,16,CASSLDEKRGINEQFF
TRBV10-2,-,TRBJ2-5,13,CASRRERGETQYF
TRBV5-1,-,TRBJ1-5,15,CASSADGNWAQPQHF
TRBV7-2,-,TRBJ1-3,14,CASSEQSYGNTIYF
TRBV6-5,-,TRBJ1-1,14,CASSSYSGNTEAFF
TRBV3-1,TRBD1,TRBJ2-7,15,CASSQYRGSSYEQYF
TRBV12-3/TRBV12-4,-,TRBJ1-1,10,CASSFRTAFF
TRBV15,-,TRBJ1-5,15,CATSRGQNSNQPQHF